This T cell receptor beta chain was found in a study of blood T cell repertoires in COVID-19. TCRdb's table, derived via immunoSEQ multiplex PCR, lists solely in-frame clones and lacks some. The repertoire holds about 160,000 clones, with approximately 80% as singletons. Input material: peripheral blood. The receptor's source is a man in his 70s who had recovered from COVID-19.

The CDR3 spells CASSSQGTSGSRYNEQFF. CDR3 nucleotides: TGTGCCAGCAGCTCACAGGGGACTAGCGGGTCCAGGTACAATGAGCAGTTCTTC. The chain has TRBV13 and TRBJ2-1; TRBD2 matches at 12 bases. Germline V gene lookup returns CDR1 PRHDT and CDR2 FYEKMQ (reference sequence). The CDR3 sequence is 18 residues long. V shed 4 bases, J shed 4 bases, and the junction held 11 bases outside the gene matches.